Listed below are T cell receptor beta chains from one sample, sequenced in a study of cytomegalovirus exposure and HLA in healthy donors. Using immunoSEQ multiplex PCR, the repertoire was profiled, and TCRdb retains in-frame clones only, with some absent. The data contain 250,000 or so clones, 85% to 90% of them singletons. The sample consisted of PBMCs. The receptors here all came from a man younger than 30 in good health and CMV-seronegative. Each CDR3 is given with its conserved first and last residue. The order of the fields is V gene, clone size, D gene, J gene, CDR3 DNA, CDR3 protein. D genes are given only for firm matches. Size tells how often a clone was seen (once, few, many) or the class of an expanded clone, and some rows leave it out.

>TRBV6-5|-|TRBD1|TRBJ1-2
TGTGCCAGCAGTTTCAGGGGGGATGGCTACACCTTC
CASSFRGDGYTF
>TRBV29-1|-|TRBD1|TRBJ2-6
TGCAGCGTTGTAGGGGGCGGCTCCGGGGCCAACGTCCTGACTTTC
CSVVGGGSGANVLTF
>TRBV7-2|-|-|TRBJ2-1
TGTGCCAGCAGCTTAGGGGGGGACCACAATGAGCAGTTCTTC
CASSLGGDHNEQFF
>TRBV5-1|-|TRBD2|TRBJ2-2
TGCGCCAGCAGCCAAGAACTAGCGGGCCTATGGAACACCGGGGAGCTGTTTTTT
CASSQELAGLWNTGELFF
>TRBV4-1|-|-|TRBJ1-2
TGCGCCAGCAGCCAAGTTAAGGGGCTCTCCGGCTACACCTTC
CASSQVKGLSGYTF
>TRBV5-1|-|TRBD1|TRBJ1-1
TGCGCCAGCAGCAGGACAGGGGGCCCGAGTACTGAAGCTTTCTTT
CASSRTGGPSTEAFF
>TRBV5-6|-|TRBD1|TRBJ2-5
TGTGCCAGCAGCTGGGACAGGGGGCTGGAGACCCAGTACTTC
CASSWDRGLETQYF
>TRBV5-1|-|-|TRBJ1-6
TGCGCCAGCAGCTTGGCATGGCGGGGGATATCACCCCTCCACTTT
CASSLAWRGISPLHF
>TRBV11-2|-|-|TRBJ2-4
TGTGCCAGCCGCCCGGTTCTAGTCGGCATTCAGTACTTC
CASRPVLVGIQYF
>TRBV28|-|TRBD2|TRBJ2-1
TGTGCCAGCAGGATTAAACTAGCGCCTAGTTTGGATGAGCAGTTCTTC
CASRIKLAPSLDEQFF
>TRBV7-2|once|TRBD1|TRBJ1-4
TGTGCCAGCAGCTTACCAGGGGGCTATGAAAAACTGTTTTTT
CASSLPGGYEKLFF
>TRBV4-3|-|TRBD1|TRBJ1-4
TGCGCCAGCAGCCAAGAGGCCGGACAGGGAAGTGAAAAACTGTTTTTT
CASSQEAGQGSEKLFF
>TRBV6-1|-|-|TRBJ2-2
TGTGCCAGCAGTGAACCGAGCACCGGGGAGCTGTTTTTT
CASSEPSTGELFF
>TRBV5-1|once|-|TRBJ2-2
TGCGCCAGCAGCTTAGGACAGCCCTCCGGGGAGCTGTTTTTT
CASSLGQPSGELFF
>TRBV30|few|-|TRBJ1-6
TGTGCCTGGAGTGTTAGCAGGGGAAGGCGGTCACCCCTCCACTTT
CAWSVSRGRRSPLHF
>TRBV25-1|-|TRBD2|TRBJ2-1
TGTGCCAGCAGTGACCCGCGCGGGACTAGCGGGGACTACAATGAGCAGTTCTTC
CASSDPRGTSGDYNEQFF
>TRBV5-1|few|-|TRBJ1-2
TGCGCCAGCAGCACCGACCTGACAGGAAACTACTATGGCTACACCTTC
CASSTDLTGNYYGYTF
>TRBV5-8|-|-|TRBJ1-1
TGTGCCAGCACGACTACTGAAAACACTGAAGCTTTCTTT
CASTTTENTEAFF
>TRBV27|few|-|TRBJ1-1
TGTGCCAGCAGTTCAGGGGAGAGCACTGAAGCTTTCTTT
CASSSGESTEAFF
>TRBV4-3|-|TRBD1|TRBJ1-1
TGCGCCAGCAGCCAGCACAGGGGTGACACTGAAGCTTTCTTT
CASSQHRGDTEAFF